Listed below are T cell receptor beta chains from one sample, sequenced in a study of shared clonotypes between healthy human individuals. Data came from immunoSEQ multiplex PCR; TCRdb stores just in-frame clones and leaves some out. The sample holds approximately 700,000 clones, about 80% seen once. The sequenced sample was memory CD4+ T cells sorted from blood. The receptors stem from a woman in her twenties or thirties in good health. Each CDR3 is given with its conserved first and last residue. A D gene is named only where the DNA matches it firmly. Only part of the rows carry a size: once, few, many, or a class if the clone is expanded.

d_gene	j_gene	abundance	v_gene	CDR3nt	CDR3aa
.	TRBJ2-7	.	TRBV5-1	TGCGCCAGCAGCTTAGCCGGGGACGCCGGCTACGAGCAGTACTTC	CASSLAGDAGYEQYF
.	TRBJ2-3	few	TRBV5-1	TGCGCCAGCAGCGGGACTTTGAAGGGCTTCGCAGAAGGTTTCACAGATACGCAGTATTTT	CASSGTLKGFAEGFTDTQYF
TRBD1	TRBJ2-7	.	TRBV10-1	TGCGCCAGCAGTGAAGGGACAGGGCCCTACGAGCAGTACTTC	CASSEGTGPYEQYF
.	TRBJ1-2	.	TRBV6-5	TGTGCCAGCAGTTTGCGGGACGGGTATGGCTACACCTTC	CASSLRDGYGYTF
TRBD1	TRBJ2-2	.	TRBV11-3	TGTGCCAGCAGCTCAGGACAGGGAGCGAACACCGGGGAGCTGTTTTTT	CASSSGQGANTGELFF
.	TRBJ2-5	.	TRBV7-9	TGTGCCAGCAGCCCCGGGGCAGAGACCCAGTACTTC	CASSPGAETQYF
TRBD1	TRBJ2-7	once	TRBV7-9	TGTGCCAGCAGCCCCGCCGGGACAGGGTCGTACGAGCAGTACTTC	CASSPAGTGSYEQYF
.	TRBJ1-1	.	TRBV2	TGTGCCAGCAGTGAAGCACAGGTAACGGCTTTCTTT	CASSEAQVTAFF
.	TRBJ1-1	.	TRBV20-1	TGCAGTGCTAGAGTGGGACATCAAGCTTTCTTT	CSARVGHQAFF
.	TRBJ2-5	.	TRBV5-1	TGCGCCAGCAGGCCAACTAGCAGTCAAGAGACCCAGTACTTC	CASRPTSSQETQYF
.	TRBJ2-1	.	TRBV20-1	TGCAGTGCTTATAGCGTAGTAGAGCAGTTCTTC	CSAYSVVEQFF
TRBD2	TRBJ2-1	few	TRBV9	TGTGCCAGCAGCGTAACCCTGACAAGCGGGACCTGGGGTGAGCAGTTCTTC	CASSVTLTSGTWGEQFF
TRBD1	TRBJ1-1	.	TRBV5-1	TGCGCCAGCAGCCGTGGACAGGGCAACACTGAAGCTTTCTTT	CASSRGQGNTEAFF
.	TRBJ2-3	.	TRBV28	TGTGCCAGCAGTCGACAGTCCACAGATACGCAGTATTTT	CASSRQSTDTQYF
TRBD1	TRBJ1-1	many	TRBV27	TGTGCCAGCAGGGCCGGGACAGGGGGGTGGACTGAAGCTTTCTTT	CASRAGTGGWTEAFF
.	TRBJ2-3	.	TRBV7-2	TGTGCCAGCAGCCCCCCTTTTAGCACAGATACGCAGTATTTT	CASSPPFSTDTQYF
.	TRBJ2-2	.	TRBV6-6	TGTGCCAGCAGTTTTCAAACGGGACCGGAGCTGTTTTTT	CASSFQTGPELFF
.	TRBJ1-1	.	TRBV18	TGTGCCAGCTCACCGACAGCGAACACTGAAGCTTTCTTT	CASSPTANTEAFF
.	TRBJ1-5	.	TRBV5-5	TGTGCCAGCAGCTTGTGGAGCAATCAGCCCCAGCATTTT	CASSLWSNQPQHF
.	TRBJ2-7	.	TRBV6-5	TGTGCCAGCAGTTACTCCGCTAGCTGGCACGAGCAGTACTTC	CASSYSASWHEQYF
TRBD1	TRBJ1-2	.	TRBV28	TGTGCCAGCAGTTTATTGAGCGACAGGGTGTCCGTACCCGTTGGCTACACCTTC	CASSLLSDRVSVPVGYTF
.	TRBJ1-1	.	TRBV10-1	TGCGCCAGCAGTGTGACAGGTAGCACTGAAGCTTTCTTT	CASSVTGSTEAFF
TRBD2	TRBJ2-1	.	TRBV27	TGTGCCAGCAGTCCGCTAATAGCGGGAGGTCGTGACAATGAGCAGTTCTTC	CASSPLIAGGRDNEQFF
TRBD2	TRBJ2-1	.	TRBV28	TGTGCCAGCAGGAAAGATATCTCTAGCGGAGAGCAGTTCTTC	CASRKDISSGEQFF
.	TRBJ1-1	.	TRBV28	TGTGCCAGCAGTTTAGGGGGCGGTGGGTACACTGAAGCTTTCTTT	CASSLGGGGYTEAFF
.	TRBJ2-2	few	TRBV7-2	TGTGCCAGCAGCTGGGGGAGGTCCGGGGAGCTGTTTTTT	CASSWGRSGELFF
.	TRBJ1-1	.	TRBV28	TGTGCCAGCAGTTCGGGACTGGGGACTGAAGCTTTCTTT	CASSSGLGTEAFF
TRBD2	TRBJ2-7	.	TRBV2	TGTGCCAGCAGCCGCGAGGTAGTAGCGGGAGTAAACGAGCAGTACTTC	CASSREVVAGVNEQYF
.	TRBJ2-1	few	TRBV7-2	TGTGCCAGCAGCTTTAGACAGGCGAGAAATAATATGTATGAGCAGTTCTTC	CASSFRQARNNMYEQFF
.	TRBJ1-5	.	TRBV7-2	TGTGCCAGCAGCCCTGGTGGGGTTAGCAATCAGCCCCAGCATTTT	CASSPGGVSNQPQHF
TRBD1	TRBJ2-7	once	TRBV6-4	TGTGCCAGCAGTGTCCCAATGAGACAGGGGATCAACGAGCAGTACTTC	CASSVPMRQGINEQYF
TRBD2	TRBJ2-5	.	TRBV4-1	TGCGCCAGCAGGGCACTAGCGGGGACCGGGTGGGAGACCCAGTACTTC	CASRALAGTGWETQYF